These 13 T cell receptor beta chains originate from one sample sequenced in a study of type 1 and type 2 diabetes patients. PCR was run on genomic DNA. Amplification of the beta chain CDR3 used 30 forward and 13 reverse multiplex primers. TCRdb independently ran MiXCR on the multiplex PCR reads; one entry per CDR3 protein. The sample holds about 250,000 distinct CDR3 sequences, around 47% seen once. The material sequenced was peripheral blood mononuclear cells (PBMCs). The receptor set was obtained from a man between 18 and 29 years old with type 2 diabetes.

This clonotype was observed a few times. The chain combines TRBV20-1 with TRBJ2-7; perhaps TRBD1 as D (6 bases). Trimming stripped 5 bases from V and 4 bases from J, with 12 bases between. There are 12 residues in the CDR3. Looked up from germline, CDR1 is DFQATT and CDR2 is SNEGSKA (reference sequence). CDR3 sequence (DNA): TGCAGTGCTCACCGGGACATATACGAGCAGTACTTC. Translated: CSAHRDIYEQYF.

The chain recombines TRBV15 with TRBJ1-4; TRBD1 agrees at 8 bases. CDR1 and CDR2 from the germline V gene are LNHNV and YYDKDF (reference sequence). Unmatched junction bases numbered 5, after V lost 8 bases and J lost 6 bases. The CDR3 spans 13 residues. CDR3 DNA sequence: TGTGCCACCCGGACAGGGTACGATGAAAAACTGTTTTTT. Translation gives CATRTGYDEKLFF.

V usage is TRBV20-1 and J usage is TRBJ2-7; TRBD2 aligns across 8 bases. Germline lookup yields CDR1 DFQATT and CDR2 SNEGSKA (reference sequence). CDR3 length equals 13 residues. V gave up 7 bases and J gave up 0 bases; unmatched junction bases: 5. CDR3 nucleotides: TGCAGTGTCCTAGCGGGCAGCTCCTACGAGCAGTACTTC. Translated, it gives CSVLAGSSYEQYF.

This clonotype was found a few times. In DNA, the CDR3 is TGTGCCTGGAACCGGGAGGGGGGGGAGACCCAGTACTTC. Its protein product is CAWNREGGETQYF. V gene TRBV30 combines with J gene TRBJ2-5; 8 bases align to TRBD2. This CDR3 contains 13 residues. Germline loops: CDR1 GTSNPN, CDR2 SVGIG (reference sequence). Losses at the gene ends were 4 bases for V and 5 bases for J; bases not matched to a gene: 6.

About this clonotype: A read error may account for a junction end that differs from germline. V gene TRBV6-6 combines with J gene TRBJ1-5; TRBD1 might be the D (5 bases). Per germline, CDR1 MNHNY and CDR2 SVGAGI (reference sequence). CDR3 length: 16 residues. CDR3 DNA: TGTGCCATCAGTGACGGCCGGAGTCAGGGCGGTCAGCCCCAGCATTTT. Encoded protein: CAISDGRSQGGQPQHF.

This clonotype has only a few counts. V usage is TRBV4-1 and J usage is TRBJ2-7, with TRBD1 matching 10 bases. The CDR3 loop spans 18 amino acids. J lost 2 bases, V lost 1 base, and 11 bases had no gene match. CDR1 and CDR2 from the germline V gene are MGHRA and YSYEKL. The DNA for the CDR3 is TGCGCCAGCAGCCAAGGGTTCGATGGACAGGGGGTTCCCTACGAGCAGTACTTC. This sequence encodes CASSQGFDGQGVPYEQYF.

The chain recombines TRBV6-5 with TRBJ2-3; 7 bases are a match to TRBD2. The CDR3 length is 15 residues. Trimming at V came to 5 bases and at J to 2 bases, leaving 7 bases not matched to a gene. The germline V gene encodes CDR1 MNHEY and CDR2 SVGAGI. The CDR3 DNA follows: TGTGCCAGCAGTGCCAGGCGGGAGTTCACAGATACGCAGTATTTT. It translates to CASSARREFTDTQYF.

A remark on this clonotype: This may come from a read error, since a much larger clone is one base off. The rearrangement links TRBV2 to TRBJ1-2; D unresolved. Trimming stripped 10 bases from V and 5 bases from J, with 14 bases between. Germline V gives CDR1 SNHLY, CDR2 FYNNEI. The CDR3 covers 12 residues. The DNA for the CDR3 is TGTGCCAACAATATGGGCGTTTATGGCTACACCTTC. Amino acid sequence: CANNMGVYGYTF. The full variable domain, rest sourced from reference TRBV2 and TRBJ1-2, is EPEVTQTPSHQVTQMGQEVILRCVPISNHLYFYWYRQILGQKVEFLVSFYNNEISEKSEIFDDQFSVERPDGSNFTLKIRSTKLEDSAMYFCANNMGVYGYTFGSGTRLTVV.

This clonotype was counted a few times. The genes are TRBV12-3 or TRBV12-4 and TRBJ1-1; D unresolved. The CDR3 spans 16 residues. V lost 5 bases to trimming and J lost 0 bases, with 16 bases between them. The CDR3: CASSQHGRGMNTEAFF. The CDR3 DNA follows: TGTGCCAGCAGTCAACACGGAAGAGGGATGAACACTGAAGCTTTCTTT.

The gene calls are TRBV7-6 and TRBJ2-2, with a tentative D call TRBD1 (5 bases). The germline gives CDR1 SGHVS, CDR2 FNYEAQ. Trimming removed 2 bases at V and 4 bases at J, with 17 bases between. This CDR3 has 17 amino acids. CDR3 protein: CASSLLGATSSTGELFF. CDR3 nucleotides: TGTGCCAGCAGCTTACTAGGGGCTACCTCATCCACCGGGGAGCTGTTTTTT.

The chain employs TRBV7-2 and TRBJ2-6; a weak D match, TRBD1 (6 bases). The V end was cut by 1 base, the J end by 2 bases, with 6 bases between. Germline CDR1 is SGHTA and CDR2 is FQGNSA. This CDR3 spans 15 amino acids. In nucleotides, the CDR3 is TGTGCCAGCAGCTTAGACAGGGCTGGGGCCAACGTCCTGACTTTC. It translates to CASSLDRAGANVLTF.

This clonotype was counted only a few times. This chain links TRBV20-1 with TRBJ2-7, with TRBD1 matching 8 bases. Per germline, CDR1 DFQATT and CDR2 SNEGSKA (reference sequence). This CDR3 has 16 residues. The trim removed 4 bases at V and 2 bases at J, leaving 13 bases unmatched. CDR3 loop: CSANGQGGLSAYEQYF. As DNA, the CDR3 is TGCAGTGCTAACGGACAGGGTGGGTTATCGGCCTACGAGCAGTACTTC.

This clonotype has only one observation. This sequence joins TRBV27 and TRBJ1-1; no firm D call. This CDR3 comprises 13 residues. The V and J ends lost 6 bases and 3 bases respectively, with 11 bases between them. Germline CDR1 and CDR2: MNHEY and SMNVEV (reference sequence). The CDR3 DNA sequence: TGTGCCAGCAGATCCGGCGGTGACACTGAAGCTTTCTTT. Its translation: CASRSGGDTEAFF.